This T cell receptor (beta chain) was obtained from a study of beta chain features in type 1 diabetes. Study context: Age, gender and cell yields were alike across patients and healthy donors.

Notes on the study in general: VDJ junctions sequenced from type 1 diabetes patients showed fewer insertions and more deletions.

V lost 4 bases, J lost 0 bases, and 16 bases lay in between. This CDR3 contains 16 residues. Germline assignment: CDR1 SGHDT and CDR2 YYEEEE. This clone was counted a few times. Its antigen remains unknown. Isolated RNA was reverse transcribed in full, so expressed TCRB transcripts were sequenced. Naive, central memory and regulatory T cell samples produced a mean of approximately 4 million reads. Profiled with immunoSEQ multiplex PCR; TCRdb holds only in-frame clones, not every one. The table includes more than 300,000 clones, about 12% detected once. The specimen was naive CD4+ T cells from blood. V is TRBV5-6 and J is TRBJ1-2; D ambiguous. This receptor was taken from a man younger than 35 in good health. The CDR3 sequence is CASSLGGSLANYGYTF. The CDR3 region has the DNA TGTGCCAGCAGCCTGGGCGGAAGTTTAGCTAACTATGGCTACACCTTC.